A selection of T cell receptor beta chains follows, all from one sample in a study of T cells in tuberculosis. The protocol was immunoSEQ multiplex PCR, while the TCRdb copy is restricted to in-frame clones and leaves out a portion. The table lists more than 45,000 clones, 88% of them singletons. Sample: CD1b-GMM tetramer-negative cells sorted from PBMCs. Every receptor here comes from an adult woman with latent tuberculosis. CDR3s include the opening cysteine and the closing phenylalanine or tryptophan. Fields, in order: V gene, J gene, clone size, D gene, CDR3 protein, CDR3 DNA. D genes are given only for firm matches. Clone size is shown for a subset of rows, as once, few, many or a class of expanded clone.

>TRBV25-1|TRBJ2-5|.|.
CASINGETQYF
TGTGCCAGCATTAATGGCGAGACCCAGTACTTC
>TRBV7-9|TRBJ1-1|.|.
CASSPNLAGNTEAFF
TGTGCCAGCAGCCCCAATCTGGCGGGGAACACTGAAGCTTTCTTT
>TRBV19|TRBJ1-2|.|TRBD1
CASSMGTGIYGYTF
TGTGCCAGTAGTATGGGGACAGGGATCTATGGCTACACCTTC
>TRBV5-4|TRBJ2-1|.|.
CASSPGQGSNEQFF
TGTGCCAGCAGCCCCGGGCAGGGCAGCAATGAGCAGTTCTTC
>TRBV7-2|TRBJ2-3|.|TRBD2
CASSLERLAGGADTQYF
TGTGCCAGCAGCTTAGAACGACTAGCGGGGGGGGCAGATACGCAGTATTTT
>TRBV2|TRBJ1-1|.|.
CASILDRGNTEAFF
.
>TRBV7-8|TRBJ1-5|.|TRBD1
CASSTGTVNQPQHF
TGTGCCAGCAGTACCGGGACAGTCAATCAGCCCCAGCATTTT
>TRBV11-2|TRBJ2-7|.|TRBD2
CASSSSSGGPTTYEQYF
TGTGCCAGCAGCTCGTCTAGCGGGGGGCCAACAACCTACGAGCAGTACTTC
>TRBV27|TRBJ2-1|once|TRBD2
CASMGGEGYNEQFF
TGTGCCAGCATGGGGGGGGAGGGTTACAATGAGCAGTTCTTC
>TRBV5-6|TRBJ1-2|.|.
CASSSWTPLNYGYTF
TGTGCCAGCAGCTCTTGGACACCTCTTAACTATGGCTACACCTTC
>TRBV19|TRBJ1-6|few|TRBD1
CASSSQTGDGSPLHF
TGTGCCAGTAGTTCACAGACAGGGGATGGATCACCCCTCCACTTT
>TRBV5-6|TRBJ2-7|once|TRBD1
CASSLFPGQGYEQYF
TGTGCCAGCAGCTTGTTTCCGGGACAGGGCTACGAGCAGTACTTC
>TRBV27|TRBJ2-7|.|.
CASSPRGSYEQYF
TGTGCCAGCAGTCCCCGGGGGAGCTACGAGCAGTACTTC
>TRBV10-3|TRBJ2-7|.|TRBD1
CAIKQQGAVYEQYF
TGTGCCATCAAACAACAGGGGGCGGTCTACGAGCAGTACTTC
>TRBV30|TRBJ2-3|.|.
CAWSVSGVRTDTQYF
TGTGCCTGGAGTGTATCAGGGGTTAGAACAGATACGCAGTATTTT
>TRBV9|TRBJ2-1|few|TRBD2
CASSKSGAYNEQFF
TGTGCCTCGTCAAAAAGCGGGGCCTACAATGAGCAGTTCTTC
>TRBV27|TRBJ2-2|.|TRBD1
CASSLYGDRFATGELFF
TGTGCCAGCAGTTTATACGGGGACAGGTTTGCGACCGGGGAGCTGTTTTTT
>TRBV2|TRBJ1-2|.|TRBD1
CASSSTGDYGYTF
TGTGCCAGCAGTTCAACAGGGGACTATGGCTACACCTTC
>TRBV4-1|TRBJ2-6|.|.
CASSRVGLGANVLTF
TGCGCCAGCAGCCGCGTTGGGCTTGGGGCCAACGTCCTGACTTTC
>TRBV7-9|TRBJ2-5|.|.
CASSLSGVLETQYF
TGTGCCAGCAGCTTATCGGGAGTTCTTGAGACCCAGTACTTC
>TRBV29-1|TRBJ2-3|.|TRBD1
CSVEQGEDTQYF
TGCAGCGTTGAACAGGGGGAGGATACGCAGTATTTT
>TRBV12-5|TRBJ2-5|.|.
CASGPIQETQYF
TGTGCTAGTGGCCCTATTCAAGAGACCCAGTACTTC
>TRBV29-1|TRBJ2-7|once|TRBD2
CSVIRVLAGGSEQYF
TGCAGCGTGATCCGGGTCCTAGCGGGAGGAAGTGAGCAGTACTTC
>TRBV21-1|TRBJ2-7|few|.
CASSNSGRDPSPIYEQYF
TGTGCCAGCAGCAACTCCGGGCGGGACCCCTCCCCGATCTACGAGCAGTACTTC
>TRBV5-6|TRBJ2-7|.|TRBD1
CASSFTGTGGKQYF
TGTGCCAGCAGCTTCACCGGGACAGGGGGTAAGCAGTACTTC
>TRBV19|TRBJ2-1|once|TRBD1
CASSSDRGEVSYNEQFF
TGTGCCAGTAGTAGTGACAGGGGCGAGGTGTCCTACAATGAGCAGTTCTTC
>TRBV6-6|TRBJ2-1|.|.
CASSYSPGRSREQFF
TGTGCCAGCAGTTACTCTCCCGGGAGATCTAGAGAGCAGTTCTTC
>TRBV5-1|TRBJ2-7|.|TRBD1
CASSSPGQPHEQYF
TGCGCCAGCAGCTCGCCGGGACAGCCCCACGAGCAGTACTTC
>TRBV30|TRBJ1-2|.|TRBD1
CAGDRDRAGYTF
TGTGCCGGTGACCGGGACAGGGCTGGCTACACCTTC
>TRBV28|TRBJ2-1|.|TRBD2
CASSYHSGRNEQFF
TGTGCCAGCAGTTACCATAGCGGGAGGAATGAGCAGTTCTTC